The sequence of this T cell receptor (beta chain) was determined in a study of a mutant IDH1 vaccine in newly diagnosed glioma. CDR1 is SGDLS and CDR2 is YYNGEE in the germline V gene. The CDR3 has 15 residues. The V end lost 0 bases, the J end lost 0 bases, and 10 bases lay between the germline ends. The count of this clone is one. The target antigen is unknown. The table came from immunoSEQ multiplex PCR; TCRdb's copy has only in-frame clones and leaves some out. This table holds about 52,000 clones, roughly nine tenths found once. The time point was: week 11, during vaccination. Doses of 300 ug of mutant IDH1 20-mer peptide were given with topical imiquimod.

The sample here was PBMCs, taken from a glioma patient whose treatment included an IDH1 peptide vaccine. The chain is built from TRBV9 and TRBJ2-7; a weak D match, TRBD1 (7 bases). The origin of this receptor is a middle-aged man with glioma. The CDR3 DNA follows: TGTGCCAGCAGCGTAGACAGGGGAGGCTCCTACGAGCAGTACTTC. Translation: CASSVDRGGSYEQYF. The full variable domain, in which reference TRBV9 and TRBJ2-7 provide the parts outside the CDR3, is DSGVTQTPKHLITATGQRVTLRCSPRSGDLSVYWYQQSLDQGLQFLIQYYNGEERAKGNILERFSAQQFPDLHSELNLSSLELGDSALYFCASSVDRGGSYEQYFGPGTRLTVT.